This T cell receptor (beta chain) stems from a study of OX40 agonist ivuxolimab in advanced cancers. Context from the whole study: Ivuxolimab was an agonistic, fully human IgG2 monoclonal antibody directed against OX40 (CD134), a costimulatory receptor. The paper describes the monotherapy dose-escalation part (N of about 50 patients) of the phase I trial of ivuxolimab. A male proportion of around 80% and a mean age of 60 years, ranging from 23 to 79, were recorded for the dose-escalation cohort. Intravenous ivuxolimab was administered to patients every 2 weeks at six dose levels: 0.01, 0.1, 0.3, 1.5, 3 and 10 mg/kg. Of the 52 patients in dose escalation, around 20 had hepatocellular carcinoma, around 15 had melanoma, 9 had renal cell carcinoma and 9 had head and neck cancer. Patients were allowed to have had prior anti-PD-1, anti-PD-L1 or anti-CTLA-4 therapy, and less than 45% of the dose-escalation patients had previously received checkpoint inhibitors. Peripheral TCRbeta sequencing aimed to test whether ivuxolimab altered TCR sequence diversity and caused clonal T-cell expansion. Partial responses were achieved by three dose-escalation patients, of whom one had hepatocellular carcinoma and two had cutaneous melanoma.

General study outcomes and caveats: Clonal expansion of both CD4+ and CD8+ blood T cells was observed from baseline to week 6 at doses 0.1 to 3.0 mg/kg. Partial responders in the 0.1-3.0 mg/kg groups had among the lowest normalized peripheral clonal expansion, especially among CD8+ T cells. Low levels of normalized T-cell clonal expansion were also seen in some patients who did not respond. The antigen specificity of the clonally expanded peripheral T cells was not determined. After ivuxolimab, expanded clones were on average more numerous among CD8+ T cells than among CD4+ T cells.

To sequence the TCRbeta CDR3 region, genomic DNA was isolated from the sorted cells. The immunoSEQ Assay was used to sequence the TCRbeta CDR3 regions. This immuneACCESS table, as held by TCRdb, lists in-frame sequences with V and J called but not all clones. Of the missing ones, under half trace to an unresolved V gene in checked studies; the others have no known cause. This sample gives around 100,000 clones in total; roughly 90% of them show up just once. The ten top clones hold around 0.58% of the sample. Patients with a history of autoimmune disease or receiving systemic immunosuppression were excluded from the trial. In every dose cohort, peripheral blood was drawn for TCR sequencing at baseline, cycle 4 day 1, and cycle 7 day 1. The samples were taken from a phase I, first-in-human, multicenter, open-label dose-escalation trial of ivuxolimab. Adults with locally advanced or metastatic head and neck squamous cell, hepatocellular, melanoma or renal cell carcinoma were enrolled in the trial. Before TCR sequencing, CD4+ T cells and CD8+ T cells from peripheral blood were sorted into separate populations.

On this clone: There is no known antigen for this receptor. No quality values exist for individual bases; no much larger clone is one base distant.

The receptor's source is an adult with an advanced solid tumor such as melanoma, head and neck, liver or kidney cancer. The sequencing here drew on CD4+ or CD8+ T cells sorted from blood, taken in a trial of the OX40 agonist ivuxolimab.

The DNA is as follows: TGTGCCAGCAGCCTCGCGCGGGAACAAAACATTCAGTACTTC. The resulting protein is CASSLAREQNIQYF. Here the chain combines TRBV7-2 and TRBJ2-4; matching of 6 bases hints at TRBD2 as the D gene. Its CDR3 holds 14 amino acids, cysteine through phenylalanine. The entry retains the CDR3 DNA only, 42 bases that are in frame from base 1. According to the germline V gene, CDR1 reads SGHTA and CDR2 reads FQGNSA. V lost 5 bases and J lost 5 bases; the stretch between them is 13 bases long.